This T cell receptor beta chain was captured in a study of blood T cell repertoires in COVID-19. The study recruited people aged about 18 to 95 years across about 25 US areas. This CDR3 is built from 15 residues. Germline values: CDR1 LGHNA, CDR2 YNFKEQ. Trimming cost V 7 bases and J 8 bases, with 18 bases left between them. Clones were read by immunoSEQ multiplex PCR, and TCRdb kept only the in-frame ones, dropping some. The top ten clones hold about 0.7% of a sample with approximately 470,000 clones, roughly 87% of them seen once. Input material: PBMCs or T cells enriched from blood (not recorded which). This receptor was taken from a woman aged 18-35 years who had recovered from COVID-19. J is TRBJ1-6 and V is TRBV4-2, with D maybe TRBD1 (5 bases). The DNA for the CDR3 is TGTGCCAGCAACAAGGGGAGGGGTAAAGATTCACCCCTCCACTTT. As protein: CASNKGRGKDSPLHF.